Below are 14 T cell receptor beta chains sequenced from a single sample in a study of glioma-infiltrating T cells after dendritic cell vaccination. Time point: after dendritic cell vaccination, including at tumor progression/relapse. Produced via immunoSEQ multiplex PCR; TCRdb's table is partial and in-frame only. The sample shows fewer than 60,000 clones, over 75% of them seen only once. The sample consisted of blood, taken after dendritic cell vaccination. These receptors were collected from a human donor with glioblastoma.

The V and J genes are TRBV5-4 and TRBJ2-5; 7 positions agree with TRBD2. With 2 bases clipped from V and 5 bases from J, the junction kept 9 bases outside the gene matches. Germline V CDR1 and CDR2: SGHNT, YYREEE (reference sequence). This CDR3 spans 15 amino acids. The CDR3 sequence: CASSFLGGSQETQYF. CDR3 bases: TGTGCCAGCAGCTTTTTGGGCGGGAGTCAGGAGACCCAGTACTTC. Drawing the rest from reference TRBV5-4 and TRBJ2-5, the complete variable domain is ETGVTQSPTHLIKTRGQQVTLRCSSQSGHNTVSWYQQALGQGPQFIFQYYREEENGRGNFPPRFSGLQFPNYSSELNVNALELDDSALYLCASSFLGGSQETQYFGPGTRLLVL.

V and J are TRBV28 and TRBJ2-7, with no clear D. V was clipped by 6 bases and J by 3 bases, with 15 bases between them. The CDR3 is 14 amino acids. Germline loops: CDR1 MDHEN, CDR2 SYDVKM. CDR3 residues: CASRTDDKFYEQYF. The CDR3 DNA sequence: TGTGCCAGCAGAACAGATGACAAATTCTACGAGCAGTACTTC.

The chain carries TRBV19 and TRBJ2-2; TRBD2 agrees at 7 bases. CDR1 is LNHDA, CDR2 SQIVND, per germline (reference sequence). V lost 7 bases to trimming and J lost 1 base; unmatched junction nucleotides: 3. The CDR3 runs 14 residues. The CDR3 DNA is TGTGCCAGTAATCGGGGGGAGAACACCGGGGAGCTGTTTTTT. Translated: CASNRGENTGELFF.

The rearrangement joins TRBV28 to TRBJ1-5; 9 bases are shared with TRBD1. Trimming removed 6 bases from V and 8 bases from J; junction bases left unmatched: 17. The CDR3 totals 17 residues. The germline CDR1 and CDR2 sequences are MDHEN and SYDVKM. CDR3 coding DNA: TGTGCCAGCAGCCCTCCTAGACAGGGGGTCTTCGGAAAGCCCCAGCATTTT. It translates to CASSPPRQGVFGKPQHF. Using reference TRBV28 and TRBJ1-5 for the parts outside the CDR3, the full variable domain is DVKVTQSSRYLVKRTGEKVFLECVQDMDHENMFWYRQDPGLGLRLIYFSYDVKMKEKGDIPEGYSVSREKKERFSLILESASTNQTSMYLCASSPPRQGVFGKPQHFGDGTRLSIL.

V is TRBV13 and J is TRBJ1-2, with 7 bases identical to TRBD1. Germline V gene data show CDR1 as PRHDT and CDR2 as FYEKMQ (reference sequence). The CDR3 spans 13 residues. Unmatched junction bases numbered 5, after V lost 3 bases and J lost 7 bases. The CDR3 is CASSFRTGRGYTF. The CDR3 DNA is TGTGCCAGCAGCTTCAGGACAGGTCGTGGCTACACCTTC.

The rearrangement joins TRBV29-1 to TRBJ1-2; TRBD1 is a possible D gene (5 bases). The CDR3 is 14 residues long. V was shortened by 4 bases and J by 0 bases, with 12 bases between the two germline ends. Germline V gene lookup returns CDR1 SQVTM and CDR2 ANQGSEA. This CDR3 reads CSVVSDRPNYGYTF. In DNA, the CDR3 is TGCAGCGTTGTAAGCGACAGACCTAACTATGGCTACACCTTC.

The CDR3, as DNA: TGTGCCAGCAGCCCGATTCGGGGGAGCAATCAGCCCCAGCATTTT. As protein: CASSPIRGSNQPQHF. V usage is TRBV11-2 and J usage is TRBJ1-5; D is perhaps TRBD1 (5 bases). V shed 5 bases and J shed 1 base, with 12 bases lying between them. Germline values: CDR1 SGHAT, CDR2 FQNNGV. The CDR3 totals 15 residues.

The chain employs TRBV4-3 and TRBJ1-5; 8 positions match TRBD1. The V segment lost 4 bases and the J segment 4 bases; nucleotides outside the gene matches: 3. This CDR3 is built from 14 residues. Germline V CDR1 and CDR2: LGHNA, YSLEER. CDR3 protein: CASSPGTGNQPQHF. The CDR3 region has the DNA TGCGCCAGCAGCCCCGGGACAGGTAATCAGCCCCAGCATTTT.

DNA for the CDR3: TGCGCCAGCAGCCCCCTACCGGACAGGGCCACCGGGGAGCTGTTTTTT. This gives the protein CASSPLPDRATGELFF. The chain recombines TRBV5-1 with TRBJ2-2; 8 bases are shared with TRBD1. This CDR3 has 16 residues. V lost 4 bases and J lost 4; bases outside the gene matches: 9. Germline loops: CDR1 SGHRS, CDR2 YFSETQ.

This clone occurred once. The rearrangement links TRBV29-1 to TRBJ1-5; TRBD1 matches 7 bases. This CDR3 is 13 amino acids long. Germline CDR1 is SQVTM and CDR2 is ANQGSEA. The J segment lost 3 bases and the V segment lost 6 bases, leaving 5 bases of the junction unmatched. CDR3 sequence (DNA): TGCAGCGTCCGACAGGGATCCAATCAGCCCCAGCATTTT. It translates to CSVRQGSNQPQHF.

The chain combines TRBV6-1 with TRBJ2-2; 8 nucleotides align to TRBD1. Looked up from germline, CDR1 is MNHNS and CDR2 is SASEGT. V lost 7 bases, J lost 6 bases, and 10 bases stayed unmatched. This CDR3 comprises 15 residues. CDR3 in DNA: TGTGCCAGCAAACCAGAACAGGGGGTGGCCGGGGAGCTGTTTTTT. Its translation: CASKPEQGVAGELFF.

The V gene is TRBV19, the J gene TRBJ1-5; 10 nucleotides line up with TRBD1. CDR1 is LNHDA, CDR2 SQIVND, per germline (reference sequence). The CDR3 sequence is 18 residues long. V shed 2 bases and J 4 bases; nucleotides not matched to a gene: 11. CDR3 sequence: CASSILRQGAVRNQPQHF. In DNA form, the CDR3 reads TGTGCCAGTAGTATACTCCGACAGGGGGCGGTCCGAAATCAGCCCCAGCATTTT.

The V gene is TRBV28, the J gene TRBJ2-1; 10 nucleotides match TRBD2. The CDR3 has 16 residues. V gave up 6 bases and J gave up 4 bases; unmatched junction bases: 9. Germline lookup yields CDR1 MDHEN and CDR2 SYDVKM. In DNA, the CDR3 is TGTGCCAGCAGCATGACTAGCGGGCAGGGGTACAATGAGCAGTTCTTC. Translating gives CASSMTSGQGYNEQFF.

This rearrangement joins TRBV5-1 to TRBJ2-6, with a weak D call TRBD1 (5 bases). Trimming left V 4 bases short and J 0 bases short, with 14 bases between. CDR1 and CDR2 from the germline V gene are SGHRS and YFSETQ. CDR3 length equals 17 residues. CDR3 loop: CASSQPGASSGANVLTF. The CDR3 bases are TGCGCCAGCAGCCAGCCTGGGGCGAGCTCTGGGGCCAACGTCCTGACTTTC.